What follows are 2 T cell receptor beta chains derived from one specimen sequenced in a study of blood T cell repertoires in COVID-19. Data came from immunoSEQ multiplex PCR; TCRdb stores just in-frame clones and leaves some out. The sample includes 150,000 to 200,000 clones, 90% of them seen just once. The sequenced sample consisted of peripheral blood. All receptors derive from a man aged 60-69 years with active or convalescent COVID-19.

This clone was seen only a few times. In the same sample, other DNA sequences code for this CDR3. V is TRBV28 and J is TRBJ1-1; D unresolved. V gave up 2 bases and J gave up 8 bases, with 6 bases separating them. Germline V gene sequence: CDR1 MDHEN, CDR2 SYDVKM. This CDR3 is 11 amino acids long. Here the CDR3 reads CASSLGREAFF. As DNA, the CDR3 is TGTGCCAGCAGTTTAGGCAGAGAAGCTTTCTTT.

The V gene is TRBV27, the J gene TRBJ1-2, with no clear D. Trimming removed 7 bases from V and 10 bases from J, with 7 bases in between. Germline V gives CDR1 MNHEY, CDR2 SMNVEV (reference sequence). The CDR3 has 9 residues. CDR3 in amino acids: CASKPIYTF. The DNA for the CDR3 is TGTGCCAGCAAGCCTATCTACACCTTC.